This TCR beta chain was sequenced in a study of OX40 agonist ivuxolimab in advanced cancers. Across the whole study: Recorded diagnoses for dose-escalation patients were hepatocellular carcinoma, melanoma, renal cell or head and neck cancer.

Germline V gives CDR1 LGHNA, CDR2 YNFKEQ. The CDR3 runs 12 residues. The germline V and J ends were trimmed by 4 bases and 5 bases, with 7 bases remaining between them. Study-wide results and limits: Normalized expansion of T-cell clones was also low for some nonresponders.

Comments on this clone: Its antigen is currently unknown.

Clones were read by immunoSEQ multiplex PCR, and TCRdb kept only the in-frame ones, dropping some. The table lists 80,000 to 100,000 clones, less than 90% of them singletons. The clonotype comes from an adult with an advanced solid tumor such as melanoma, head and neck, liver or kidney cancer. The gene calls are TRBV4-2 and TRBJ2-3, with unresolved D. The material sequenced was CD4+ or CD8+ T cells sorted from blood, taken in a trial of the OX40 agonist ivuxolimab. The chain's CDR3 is CASSPRRDTQYF. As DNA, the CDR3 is TGTGCCAGCAGCCCCCGTAGAGATACGCAGTATTTT.